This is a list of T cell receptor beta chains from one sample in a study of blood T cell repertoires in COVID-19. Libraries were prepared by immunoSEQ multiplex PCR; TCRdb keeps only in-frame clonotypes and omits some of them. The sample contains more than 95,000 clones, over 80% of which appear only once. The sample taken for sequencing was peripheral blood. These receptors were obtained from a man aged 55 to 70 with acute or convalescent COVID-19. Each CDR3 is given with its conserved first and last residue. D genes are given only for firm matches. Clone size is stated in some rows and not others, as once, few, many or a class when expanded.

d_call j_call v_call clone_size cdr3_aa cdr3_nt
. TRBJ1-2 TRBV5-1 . CASSRGGHDYGYTF TGCGCCAGCAGCCGCGGAGGTCACGACTATGGCTACACCTTC
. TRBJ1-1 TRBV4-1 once CASSQEQNTEAFF TGCGCCAGCAGCCAGGAGCAGAACACTGAAGCTTTCTTT
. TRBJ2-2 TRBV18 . CASSPPRGVNTGELFF TGTGCCAGCTCACCACCGCGGGGAGTTAACACCGGGGAGCTGTTTTTT
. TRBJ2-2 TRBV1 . CTSSRPEVGSGRATGELFF TGCACCAGCAGCCGACCAGAGGTCGGTAGCGGGAGAGCCACCGGGGAGCTGTTTTTT
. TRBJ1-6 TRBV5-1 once CASSSGGYDSPLHF TGCGCCAGCAGCTCGGGGGGTTATGATTCACCCCTCCACTTT
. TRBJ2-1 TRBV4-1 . CASSQRYAYSESYNEQFF TGCGCCAGCAGCCAAAGGTACGCGTATAGCGAGAGCTACAATGAGCAGTTCTTC
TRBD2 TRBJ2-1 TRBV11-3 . CASSSGLAGDNEQFF TGTGCCAGCAGCTCGGGACTAGCGGGGGACAATGAGCAGTTCTTC
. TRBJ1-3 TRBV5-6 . CASSPSTVPGNTIYF TGTGCCAGCAGCCCGAGCACGGTACCTGGAAACACCATATATTTT
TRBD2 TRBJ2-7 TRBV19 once CASSMGLAGGIEQYF TGTGCCAGTAGTATGGGCCTAGCGGGAGGGATCGAGCAGTACTTC
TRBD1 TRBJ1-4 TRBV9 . CASSARGGRTNEKLFF TGTGCCAGCAGCGCCAGAGGGGGCCGGACTAATGAAAAACTGTTTTTT
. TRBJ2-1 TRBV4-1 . CASSGFGMGRREQFF TGCGCCAGCAGCGGTTTTGGAATGGGTAGGAGAGAGCAGTTCTTC
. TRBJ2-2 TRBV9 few CASSPRTGELFF TGTGCCAGCAGTCCCAGGACCGGGGAGCTGTTTTTT
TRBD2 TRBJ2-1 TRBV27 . CASTMRAGGSYNEQFF TGTGCCAGCACCATGAGAGCGGGAGGTTCCTACAATGAGCAGTTCTTC
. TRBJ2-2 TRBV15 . CATSRDRVMVGELFF TGTGCCACCAGCAGAGATCGAGTTATGGTGGGGGAGCTGTTTTTT
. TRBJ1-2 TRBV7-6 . CASSPGEGPYGYTF TGTGCCAGCAGCCCCGGGGAGGGGCCCTATGGCTACACCTTC
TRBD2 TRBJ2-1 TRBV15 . CATRSGSGTYNEQFF TGTGCCACCAGGTCAGGTAGCGGGACCTACAATGAGCAGTTCTTC